Included here is one T cell receptor beta chain sequence, with context. This entry belongs to a study of PD-1 blockade in classical Hodgkin lymphoma. From germline, CDR1 is LGHNT and CDR2 FRNRAP. The CDR3 covers 14 residues. V was pared by 6 bases and J by 4 bases, with 13 bases between. TCRdb's table, derived via immunoSEQ multiplex PCR, lists solely in-frame clones and lacks some. Seen here are around 39,000 clones, more than 65% observed once, and the top ten hold less than 20%. All patients experienced relapse after autologous stem cell transplantation, and brentuximab vedotin exposure was variable.

The source of this sequence is a human donor with classical Hodgkin lymphoma. This sample comprised peripheral blood mononuclear cells (PBMCs), obtained before the second cycle of nivolumab. The chain carries TRBV12-5 and TRBJ2-1; D gene unclear. The chain's CDR3 is CASGLPPGYNEQFF. For the CDR3, the DNA is TGTGCTAGTGGGCTCCCACCAGGATACAATGAGCAGTTCTTC. Using reference TRBV12-5 and TRBJ2-1 for the parts outside the CDR3, the full variable domain is DARVTQTPRHKVTEMGQEVTMRCQPILGHNTVFWYRQTMMQGLELLAYFRNRAPLDDSGMPKDRFSAEMPDATLATLKIQPSEPRDSAVYFCASGLPPGYNEQFFGPGTRLTVL.